This TCR beta chain was captured in a study of cytomegalovirus exposure and HLA in healthy donors. Study-wide results and limits: Association of a missense DCLRE1C variant with TCR beta V- and J-gene trimming was reported in a later analysis. Previously analyzed data showed that most TCR beta V segments were productive at a frequency of about 87% or about 30%. In the analysis, some V segments, TRBV6-2 and TRBV6-3 included, were excluded as indistinguishable.

PCR involved 60 Vbeta and 13 Jbeta primers. The data were produced by immunoSEQ multiplex PCR, yet TCRdb's version contains in-frame clones alone and is incomplete. Of tens of thousands of clones in the sample, about 81% were seen once. The donors were healthy bone marrow donors. This CDR3 is built from 16 residues. The germline CDR1 and CDR2 sequences are SGDLS and YYNGEE. The ends lost 1 base at V and 0 bases at J; junction bases unmatched: 4. With respect to this clone: What it binds is not known.

The chain is built from TRBV9 and TRBJ2-3; 8 bases align to TRBD2. The sequenced sample consisted of PBMCs. This receptor was obtained from a man aged 45-65 years in good health and CMV-seropositive. CDR3 nucleotide sequence: TGTGCCAGCAGCGTAAGGCTAGCGGGCAGCACAGATACGCAGTATTTT. Translation: CASSVRLAGSTDTQYF.